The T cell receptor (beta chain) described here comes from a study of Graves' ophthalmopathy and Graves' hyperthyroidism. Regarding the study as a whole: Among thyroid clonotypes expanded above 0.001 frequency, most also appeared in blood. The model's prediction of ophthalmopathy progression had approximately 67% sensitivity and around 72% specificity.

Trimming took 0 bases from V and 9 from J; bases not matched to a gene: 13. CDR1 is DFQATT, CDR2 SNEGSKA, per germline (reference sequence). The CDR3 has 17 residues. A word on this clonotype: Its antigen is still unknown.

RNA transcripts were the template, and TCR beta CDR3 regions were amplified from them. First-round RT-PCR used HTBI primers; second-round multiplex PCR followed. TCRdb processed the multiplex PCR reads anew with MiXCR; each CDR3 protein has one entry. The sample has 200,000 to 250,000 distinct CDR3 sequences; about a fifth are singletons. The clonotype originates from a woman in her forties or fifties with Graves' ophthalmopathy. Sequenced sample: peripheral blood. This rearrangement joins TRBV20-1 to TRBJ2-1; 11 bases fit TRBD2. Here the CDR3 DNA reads TGCAGTGCTAGAGATGTTTATAGGCTAGCGGGAGGAAGTGAGCAGTTCTTC. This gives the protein CSARDVYRLAGGSEQFF.